The 31 T cell receptor beta chains below all came from one sample that was sequenced in a study of control samples from healthy donors and cancer patients. TCRdb's table, derived via immunoSEQ multiplex PCR, lists solely in-frame clones and lacks some. The sample records around 180,000 clones, almost 90% being singletons. The sequencing sample was made of blood. These receptors originate from a woman aged 25 to 45 in good health.

CDR3 bases: TGTGCCAGCAGGCCCGACAGGGGGCGAGAGACCCAGTACTTC. This encodes CASRPDRGRETQYF. This chain links TRBV5-4 with TRBJ2-5; TRBD1 agrees at 10 bases. The CDR3 spans 14 residues. Germline V gene lookup returns CDR1 SGHNT and CDR2 YYREEE (reference sequence). Losses at the gene ends were 5 bases for V and 4 bases for J; bases not matched to a gene: 5.

The gene calls are TRBV27 and TRBJ1-3; D gene uncertain. Germline values: CDR1 MNHEY, CDR2 SMNVEV (reference sequence). CDR3 size: 14 residues. Trimming took 2 bases from V and 0 from J, leaving 5 bases between them. The CDR3: CASSLRPSGNTIYF. DNA for the CDR3: TGTGCCAGCAGTTTACGGCCCTCTGGAAACACCATATATTTT.

The chain has TRBV9 and TRBJ2-1; D is ambiguous. The CDR3 extends over 13 amino acids. Germline V CDR1 and CDR2: SGDLS, YYNGEE. V was shortened by 0 bases and J by 7 bases, with 8 bases between the two germline ends. The CDR3 DNA reads TGTGCCAGCAGCGTAGCCGGGTTTAATGAGCAGTTCTTC. It encodes CASSVAGFNEQFF.

The genes are TRBV27 and TRBJ1-1; the D is unclear. The CDR3 consists of 13 residues. Germline V gene data show CDR1 as MNHEY and CDR2 as SMNVEV (reference sequence). Trimming took 5 bases from V and 5 from J, leaving 12 bases between them. The CDR3 loop is CASSPHGETEAFF. CDR3 nucleotide sequence: TGTGCCAGCAGTCCCCACGGGGAGACTGAAGCTTTCTTT.

This chain connects TRBV9 to TRBJ1-2; 12 nucleotides line up with TRBD1. Germline V CDR1 and CDR2: SGDLS, YYNGEE. The CDR3 sequence is 16 residues long. The junction had 9 bases not matched to a gene; V was cut back by 5 bases and J by 4 bases. CDR3 sequence (DNA): TGTGCCAGCAGTCATGGGACAGGGGGCAAGGGCTATGGCTACACCTTC. Translating gives CASSHGTGGKGYGYTF.

The rearrangement joins TRBV15 to TRBJ2-2; unclear D gene. CDR1 and CDR2 from the germline V gene are LNHNV and YYDKDF (reference sequence). CDR3 size: 14 residues. V was pared by 0 bases and J by 4 bases, with 6 bases between. The CDR3 region has the DNA TGTGCCACCAGCAGAGATCTCGTCACCGGGGAGCTGTTTTTT. It yields the protein CATSRDLVTGELFF.

The J gene is TRBJ2-5, the V gene TRBV27; D is tentatively TRBD1 or TRBD2 (7 bases each). The CDR3 consists of 14 residues. Germline V gene lookup returns CDR1 MNHEY and CDR2 SMNVEV (reference sequence). V was clipped by 6 bases and J by 2 bases, with 13 bases between them. CDR3 residues: CASSLRGGQETQYF. CDR3 in DNA: TGTGCCAGCAGCCTCAGGGGGGGGCAAGAGACCCAGTACTTC.

This chain uses TRBV5-4 with TRBJ2-5; the match to TRBD2 covers 9 bases. V was pared by 4 bases and J by 1 base, with 14 bases of the junction left unmatched. The CDR3 length is 18 residues. Germline V gene sequence: CDR1 SGHNT, CDR2 YYREEE (reference sequence). The CDR3 loop reads CASSPGVIAGATQETQYF. The CDR3 DNA reads as TGTGCCAGCAGCCCGGGGGTGATAGCGGGAGCAACCCAAGAGACCCAGTACTTC.

The chain has TRBV10-3 and TRBJ1-5; D gene ambiguous. CDR3 length: 14 amino acids. Trimming removed 0 bases from V and 4 bases from J, with 7 bases in between. Germline V CDR1 and CDR2: ENHRY, SYGVKD. CDR3 coding DNA: TGTGCCATCAGTGAGTCTGTGGAGAATCAGCCCCAGCATTTT. Translated: CAISESVENQPQHF.

The gene calls are TRBV24-1 and TRBJ2-4; the match to TRBD1 covers 8 bases. The CDR3 consists of 17 residues. Germline CDR1 is KGHDR and CDR2 is SFDVKD. Unmatched junction bases numbered 5, after V lost 2 bases and J lost 0 bases. The DNA for the CDR3 is TGTGCCACCAGTGATTCAGGGGGCGGGTTAGCCAAAAACATTCAGTACTTC. It translates to CATSDSGGGLAKNIQYF.

CDR3: CASSSPTGGVEKLFF. CDR3 nucleotide sequence: TGTGCCAGCAGCTCTCCGACAGGGGGAGTTGAAAAACTGTTTTTT. This chain joins TRBV28 and TRBJ1-4; 9 bases map to TRBD1. V lost 6 bases, J lost 7 bases, and 9 bases stayed unmatched. This CDR3 has 15 residues. The germline CDR1 and CDR2 sequences are MDHEN and SYDVKM.

In this sample, this clone turned up a few times. This chain connects TRBV21-1 to TRBJ1-5. TRBV21-1 counts as a pseudogene. This CDR3 is built from 12 residues. The CDR3 coding sequence is TGTGCCAGCGGAGGGTACAGGGTGCCCCAGCATTTT. This codes for CASGGYRVPQHF.

The chain joins TRBV5-1 to TRBJ2-1; D possibly uses TRBD1 or TRBD2 (6 bases each). Trimming removed 1 base at V and 8 bases at J, with 10 bases between. This CDR3 is built from 13 residues. Germline V gene data show CDR1 as SGHRS and CDR2 as YFSETQ. The CDR3, as DNA: TGCGCCAGCAGCTTGTACGGGGGCGATGAGCAGTTCTTC. As protein: CASSLYGGDEQFF.

This clone came up a few times. The chain uses TRBV27 and TRBJ2-7; possible D gene TRBD1, 5 bases. The germline CDR1 and CDR2 sequences are MNHEY and SMNVEV (reference sequence). Between the trimmed V and J ends, which lost 4 bases and 1 base, there was a span of 11 bases. This CDR3 contains 14 residues. The CDR3 is CASSSSRASYEQYF. Written as DNA, the CDR3 is TGTGCCAGCAGTTCCTCCAGGGCTTCCTACGAGCAGTACTTC.

The V gene is TRBV19, the J gene TRBJ2-1; 7 nucleotides match TRBD2. The CDR3 is 14 amino acids. The V segment lost 7 bases and the J segment 5 bases; nucleotides outside the gene matches: 8. Germline V gene lookup returns CDR1 LNHDA and CDR2 SQIVND (reference sequence). The CDR3 DNA sequence: TGTGCCAGTAATGGGAGGGCCAGGGACAATGAGCAGTTCTTC. Translation gives CASNGRARDNEQFF.

This sequence joins TRBV6-5 and TRBJ1-2, with D unclear. This CDR3 has 12 residues. Trimming cost V 5 bases and J 5 bases, with 9 bases left between them. Per germline, CDR1 MNHEY and CDR2 SVGAGI. This CDR3 reads CASSIGDYGYTF. In DNA, the CDR3 is TGTGCCAGCAGTATCGGGGATTATGGCTACACCTTC.

In this sample, this clone turned up once. The rearrangement uses TRBV5-1 and TRBJ2-7; TRBD1 matches at 8 bases. With V trimmed by 4 bases and J by 3 bases, 12 bases remained unmatched. The length of the CDR3 is 16 residues. The germline gives CDR1 SGHRS, CDR2 YFSETQ. CDR3 DNA sequence: TGCGCCAGCAGCCCCGTCGGACAGGGCCGTGACTACGAGCAGTACTTC. Translation: CASSPVGQGRDYEQYF.

The gene calls are TRBV6-1 and TRBJ2-7; 9 bases align to TRBD1. Germline values: CDR1 MNHNS, CDR2 SASEGT. The CDR3 is 15 residues long. The V and J ends lost 3 bases and 3 bases, in that order; junction bases with no gene match: 6. CDR3 region: CASSEPGQGYYEQYF. CDR3 nucleotide sequence: TGTGCCAGCAGTGAGCCTGGACAGGGGTACTACGAGCAGTACTTC.

The chain links TRBV7-8 to TRBJ2-4; 10 nucleotides match TRBD1. V lost 5 bases, J lost 13 bases, and 8 bases stayed unmatched. The CDR3 runs 13 residues. Per germline, CDR1 SGHVS and CDR2 FQNEAQ. The CDR3 DNA reads TGTGCCAGCAGCCCGGGACAGGGGTTTAGGCAGTACTTC. It translates to CASSPGQGFRQYF.

The chain uses TRBV28 and TRBJ1-1; D unresolved. The CDR3 length is 11 residues. From germline, CDR1 is MDHEN and CDR2 SYDVKM. V was clipped by 5 bases and J by 5 bases, with 6 bases between them. The DNA for the CDR3 is TGTGCCAGCAGTAGTAGTACTGAAGCTTTCTTT. Translating it yields CASSSSTEAFF. The full variable domain, with the rest looked up from reference TRBV28 and TRBJ1-1, is DVKVTQSSRYLVKRTGEKVFLECVQDMDHENMFWYRQDPGLGLRLIYFSYDVKMKEKGDIPEGYSVSREKKERFSLILESASTNQTSMYLCASSSSTEAFFGQGTRLTVV.

About this clone: The junction does not match germline at one end; this may be a read error. Other DNA variants within this sample encode the same CDR3. The chain links TRBV7-2 to TRBJ2-7; tentatively, D is TRBD2 (5 bases). The CDR3 loop spans 15 amino acids. The V gene's germline CDR1 is SGHTA and CDR2 FQGNSA. CDR3 sequence: CASRLDGGSPYEQYF. The DNA for the CDR3 is TGTGCCAGCAGATTAGACGGTGGGAGCCCCTACGAGCAGTACTTC. The variable domain in full, completed from reference TRBV7-2 and TRBJ2-7, reads GAGVSQSPSNKVTEKGKDVELRCDPISGHTALYWYRQSLGQGLEFLIYFQGNSAPDKSGLPSDRFSAERTGGSVSTLTIQRTQQEDSAVYLCASRLDGGSPYEQYFGPGTRLTVT.

The chain has TRBV11-2 and TRBJ1-1; D gene unclear. The germline gives CDR1 SGHAT, CDR2 FQNNGV. V lost 3 bases to trimming and J lost 5 bases, with 13 bases between them. The CDR3 is made up of 14 amino acids. The CDR3, as DNA: TGTGCCAGCAGCTTCATCCCCGGTAGAACTGAAGCTTTCTTT. Protein sequence: CASSFIPGRTEAFF.

The chain carries TRBV27 and TRBJ1-3; D may be TRBD1 (5 bases). CDR3 length: 13 amino acids. Trimming removed 2 bases at V and 3 bases at J, with 5 bases between. Germline V lookup: CDR1 MNHEY, CDR2 SMNVEV (reference sequence). DNA for the CDR3: TGTGCCAGCAGTTTAAGGGGTGGAAACACCATATATTTT. It is translated as CASSLRGGNTIYF.

This clone has only one observation. CDR3 protein: CASSGGAKNIQYF. DNA for the CDR3: TGTGCCAGCAGTGGCGGCGCCAAAAACATTCAGTACTTC. The chain employs TRBV2 and TRBJ2-4; D unresolved. This CDR3 comprises 13 residues. Looked up from germline, CDR1 is SNHLY and CDR2 is FYNNEI. V shed 4 bases and J shed 1 base, with 5 bases lying between them.

In its sample, this clone was seen once. This chain uses TRBV3-1 (or the pseudogene TRBV3-2) with TRBJ2-2; tentative D call: TRBD2 (7 bases). The CDR3 is made up of 16 amino acids. V lost 4 bases, J lost 6 bases, and 18 bases lay in between. Germline V gives CDR1 LGHDT, CDR2 YNNKEL (reference sequence). The CDR3 loop reads CASSRGGGSLAGELFF. The CDR3 bases are TGTGCCAGCAGCCGTGGGGGCGGGAGCTTAGCCGGGGAGCTGTTTTTT.

This sequence joins TRBV7-5 and TRBJ1-1; the D call in the table, TRBD1, was not verified against the DNA. TRBV7-5 is a pseudogene. The CDR3 is 15 residues long. The CDR3 is CARSPHSPQNTEAFF. Written as DNA, the CDR3 is TGTGCCAGAAGCCCGCACAGCCCCCAGAACACTGAAGCTTTCTTT.

This clone appeared a single time. The chain has TRBV30 and TRBJ1-3, with 8 bases fitting TRBD1. Germline V gene data show CDR1 as GTSNPN and CDR2 as SVGIG (reference sequence). V lost 5 bases, J lost 2 bases, and 5 bases stayed unmatched. This CDR3 spans 14 amino acids. The chain's CDR3 is CAWAQQGAGNTIYF. The CDR3 bases are TGTGCCTGGGCTCAACAGGGGGCTGGAAACACCATATATTTT.

V usage is TRBV19 and J usage is TRBJ1-5; 8 nucleotides match TRBD1. The germline CDR1 and CDR2 sequences are LNHDA and SQIVND (reference sequence). V shed 4 bases and J 6 bases; nucleotides not matched to a gene: 8. CDR3 length: 15 residues. CDR3 sequence reads: CASSNRQGPGQPQHF. The CDR3 coding sequence is TGTGCCAGTAGTAACCGACAGGGGCCGGGTCAGCCCCAGCATTTT.

V usage is TRBV7-9 and J usage is TRBJ1-2; the D is unclear. This CDR3 spans 12 amino acids. The V end lost 5 bases, the J end lost 10 bases, and 14 bases lay between the germline ends. CDR1 and CDR2 from the germline V gene are SEHNR and FQNEAQ (reference sequence). The CDR3 coding sequence is TGTGCCAGCAGCAGCTTGAACGCCGACTACACCTTC. Its translation is CASSSLNADYTF.

About this clone: A read error may produce the germline difference seen at one junction end. The sample holds other DNA sequences that translate to the same CDR3. The chain employs TRBV12-3 or TRBV12-4 and TRBJ1-1; a possible D gene is TRBD1 (6 bases). The CDR3 spans 13 residues. CDR3 nucleotides: TGTGCCAGCAGCTTAGGGGGGAACACTGAAGCTTTCTTT. Its translation is CASSLGGNTEAFF.

This chain joins TRBV5-1 and TRBJ2-5; 9 bases fit TRBD2. Trimming at V came to 10 bases and at J to 5 bases, leaving 15 bases not matched to a gene. This CDR3 is 15 amino acids long. The germline V gene has CDR1 SGHRS and CDR2 YFSETQ. CDR3 nucleotide sequence: TGCGCCCCCCGCTGGGGGGCGGGAGGGCTGGAGACCCAGTACTTC. Its protein is CAPRWGAGGLETQYF.